These 18 T cell receptor beta chains share one sample of origin, sequenced in a study of early T cells in non-severe SARS-CoV-2 infection. Using its own MiXCR run on the 5' RACE reads, TCRdb lists one record per CDR3 protein. The sample has tens of thousands of distinct CDR3 sequences; 5% are singletons. The sequencing used whole blood, collected at baseline. The receptors stem from an adult who was a healthcare worker with PCR-confirmed SARS-CoV-2 infection or an uninfected control (not recorded which).

The V and J genes are TRBV9 and TRBJ2-3; no definite D call. Germline V lookup: CDR1 SGDLS, CDR2 YYNGEE. With 0 bases removed from V and 2 bases from J, the gap between germline ends came to 10 bases. This CDR3 spans 15 amino acids. CDR3 region: CASSVAASNTDTQYF. Written as DNA, the CDR3 is TGTGCCAGCAGCGTAGCTGCCTCGAACACAGATACGCAGTATTTT.

This sequence joins TRBV28 and TRBJ2-1, with 8 bases aligning to TRBD1. Germline assignment: CDR1 MDHEN and CDR2 SYDVKM. The CDR3 has 14 residues. V shed 5 bases and J 7 bases; nucleotides not matched to a gene: 7. CDR3 sequence reads: CASSQRQGRNEQFF. Here the CDR3 DNA reads TGTGCCAGCAGTCAGAGACAGGGGAGGAATGAGCAGTTCTTC.

This clonotype was seen a few times. The rearrangement uses TRBV6-1 and TRBJ1-1, with D tentatively TRBD1 (6 bases). In germline, CDR1 is MNHNS, CDR2 SASEGT. The CDR3 is 13 residues long. V lost 6 bases and J 0 bases, leaving 8 bases between the germline ends. The CDR3 nucleotides read TGTGCCAGCAGGGACAGTTTGAACACTGAAGCTTTCTTT. Its translation is CASRDSLNTEAFF.

This clonotype was detected many times. The genes are TRBV28 and TRBJ1-1, with a tentative D call TRBD1 (6 bases). The CDR3 consists of 15 residues. Germline V CDR1 and CDR2: MDHEN, SYDVKM. Trimming took off 3 bases at V and 3 bases at J, with 14 bases between the two ends. CDR3 DNA sequence: TGTGCCAGCAGTTTCGGGGGCATGGCGGACACTGAAGCTTTCTTT. This translates into CASSFGGMADTEAFF. Full variable domain (outside the CDR3, taken from reference TRBV28 and TRBJ1-1): DVKVTQSSRYLVKRTGEKVFLECVQDMDHENMFWYRQDPGLGLRLIYFSYDVKMKEKGDIPEGYSVSREKKERFSLILESASTNQTSMYLCASSFGGMADTEAFFGQGTRLTVV.

At least ten counts were recorded for this clonotype. The chain has TRBV19 and TRBJ1-1; D is ambiguous. Trimming took off 7 bases at V and 2 bases at J, with 11 bases between the two ends. The CDR3 is 13 residues long. CDR1 and CDR2 from the germline V gene are LNHDA and SQIVND (reference sequence). DNA for the CDR3: TGTGCCAGTACCCTGACGGAAAACACTGAAGCTTTCTTT. Residues: CASTLTENTEAFF.

This clonotype was detected many times. The chain couples TRBV5-1 to TRBJ1-6; D is unclear. The CDR3 has 15 residues. V shed 6 bases and J shed 7 bases, with 17 bases lying between them. Germline V gene data show CDR1 as SGHRS and CDR2 as YFSETQ. CDR3 amino acids: CASTTSGPNNSPLHF. DNA for the CDR3: TGCGCCAGCACCACCTCCGGACCGAACAATTCACCCCTCCACTTT.

This clonotype occurred a few times. This chain joins TRBV7-9 and TRBJ2-1; maybe TRBD2 (6 bases). Germline V lookup: CDR1 SEHNR, CDR2 FQNEAQ (reference sequence). The CDR3 is 16 amino acids. The ends were cut back, 2 bases at V and 8 bases at J, with 19 bases in the middle. CDR3 sequence: CASSLKGAGRLDEQFF. The CDR3 DNA reads as TGTGCCAGCAGCTTAAAGGGTGCGGGACGCCTCGATGAGCAGTTCTTC.

This clonotype was seen repeatedly, ten times or more. The CDR3 nucleotides are TGCGCCAGCAGAGCGGGTTGGAAAGAGACCCAGTACTTC. As protein: CASRAGWKETQYF. The chain is built from TRBV10-2 and TRBJ2-5, with D maybe TRBD2 (6 bases). Trimming took 6 bases from V and 3 from J, leaving 11 bases between them. The CDR3 is 13 residues long. Per the germline V gene, CDR1 is WSHSY and CDR2 is SAAADI.

This chain links TRBV6-6 with TRBJ2-7; D remains ambiguous. V dropped 4 bases and J dropped 0 bases, with 7 bases sitting between them. This CDR3 comprises 13 residues. Germline CDR1 is MNHNY and CDR2 is SVGAGI (reference sequence). The CDR3 nucleotides read TGTGCCAGCAGTTTTTTGAGCTCCTACGAGCAGTACTTC. It yields the protein CASSFLSSYEQYF.

V is TRBV7-2 and J is TRBJ2-1; 14 bases are shared with TRBD2. This CDR3 spans 16 amino acids. CDR1 and CDR2 from the germline V gene are SGHTA and FQGNSA. V lost 0 bases, J lost 9 bases, and 4 bases stayed unmatched. CDR3 amino acids: CASSLAGTSGSGEQFF. Written as DNA, the CDR3 is TGTGCCAGCAGCTTAGCCGGGACTAGCGGGAGTGGTGAGCAGTTCTTC.

The genes are TRBV19 and TRBJ2-3; D remains unclear. The CDR3 covers 13 residues. Per the germline V gene, CDR1 is LNHDA and CDR2 is SQIVND (reference sequence). With 0 bases removed from V and 1 base from J, the gap between germline ends came to 2 bases. CDR3 region: CASSIDGTDTQYF. CDR3 nucleotide sequence: TGTGCCAGTAGTATAGATGGCACAGATACGCAGTATTTT.

This clonotype was counted only a few times. The V and J genes are TRBV2 and TRBJ2-3; 8 bases are a match to TRBD2. In germline, CDR1 is SNHLY, CDR2 FYNNEI. The CDR3 totals 14 residues. J was trimmed by 9 bases and V by 4 bases; bases with no gene match: 9. CDR3 in amino acids: CASSADRTSQTQYF. DNA of the CDR3: TGTGCCAGCAGTGCCGACCGGACTAGCCAAACGCAGTATTTT.

This clonotype was seen only a few times. The chain joins TRBV12-3 or TRBV12-4 to TRBJ2-5, with 13 bases fitting TRBD2. The CDR3 covers 18 residues. With 2 bases clipped from V and 6 bases from J, the junction kept 12 bases outside the gene matches. For the CDR3, the DNA is TGTGCCAGCAGTTTACTTGGTACCGGGACTAGCGGGACAAAGACCCAGTACTTC. Translating gives CASSLLGTGTSGTKTQYF.

This clonotype appeared a few times. The chain joins TRBV7-9 to TRBJ2-1; 13 bases line up with TRBD2. The CDR3 consists of 17 residues. The ends lost 5 bases at V and 6 bases at J; junction bases unmatched: 10. Looked up from germline, CDR1 is SEHNR and CDR2 is FQNEAQ (reference sequence). CDR3 coding DNA: TGTGCCAGCAGCCGCGGACTAGCGGGAGCCGGGGGCAATGAGCAGTTCTTC. This encodes CASSRGLAGAGGNEQFF.

Many counts were recorded for this clonotype. The genes are TRBV9 and TRBJ1-6; D may be TRBD1 (6 bases). Germline V CDR1 and CDR2: SGDLS, YYNGEE. Trimming cost V 4 bases and J 8 bases, with 16 bases left between them. The CDR3 contains 15 residues. The CDR3 nucleotides are TGTGCCAGCAGCAACACACAGGGTCTGCATTCACCCCTCCACTTT. It is translated as CASSNTQGLHSPLHF. The variable domain in full, with the rest retrieved from reference TRBV9 and TRBJ1-6, is DSGVTQTPKHLITATGQRVTLRCSPRSGDLSVYWYQQSLDQGLQFLIQYYNGEERAKGNILERFSAQQFPDLHSELNLSSLELGDSALYFCASSNTQGLHSPLHFGNGTRLTVT.

This clonotype appeared many times. This rearrangement joins TRBV7-8 to TRBJ1-5; weak D call: TRBD1 (5 bases). The CDR3 consists of 17 residues. Looked up from germline, CDR1 is SGHVS and CDR2 is FQNEAQ. Trimming cost V 1 base and J 0 bases, with 13 bases left between them. The CDR3 reads CASSLGQGPYSNQPQHF. The DNA for the CDR3 is TGTGCCAGCAGCTTAGGGCAGGGACCTTATAGCAATCAGCCCCAGCATTTT.

This clonotype was picked up a small number of times. This chain uses TRBV12-5 with TRBJ2-1, with D hard to call. The germline CDR1 and CDR2 sequences are LGHNT and FRNRAP. The CDR3 is 12 amino acids. V was cut by 0 bases and J by 5 bases, with 2 bases left in between. The CDR3 loop is CASGLVDNEQFF. CDR3 nucleotide sequence: TGTGCTAGTGGTTTGGTGGACAATGAGCAGTTCTTC.

This clonotype showed up many times. V is TRBV6-6 and J is TRBJ1-5; D is unclear. Deletions cut 2 bases from V and 6 bases from J, with 11 bases between. Germline loops: CDR1 MNHNY, CDR2 SVGAGI (reference sequence). The CDR3 sequence is 14 residues long. CDR3 region: CASSYTPVLQPQHF. The CDR3, as DNA: TGTGCCAGCAGTTACACTCCAGTTCTTCAGCCCCAGCATTTT.